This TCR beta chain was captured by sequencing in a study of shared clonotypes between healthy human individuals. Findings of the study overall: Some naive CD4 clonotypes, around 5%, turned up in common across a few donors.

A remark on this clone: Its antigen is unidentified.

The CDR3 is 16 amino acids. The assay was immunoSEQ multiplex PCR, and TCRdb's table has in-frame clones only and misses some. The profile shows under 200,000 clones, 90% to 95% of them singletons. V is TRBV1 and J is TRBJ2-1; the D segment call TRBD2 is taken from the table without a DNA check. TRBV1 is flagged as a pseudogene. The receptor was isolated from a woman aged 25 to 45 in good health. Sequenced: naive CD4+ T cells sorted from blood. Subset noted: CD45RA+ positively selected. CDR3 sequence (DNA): TGCACCAGCAGCCAAGATCCCCTAGTAAGTACCGATGAGCAGTTCTTC. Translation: CTSSQDPLVSTDEQFF.